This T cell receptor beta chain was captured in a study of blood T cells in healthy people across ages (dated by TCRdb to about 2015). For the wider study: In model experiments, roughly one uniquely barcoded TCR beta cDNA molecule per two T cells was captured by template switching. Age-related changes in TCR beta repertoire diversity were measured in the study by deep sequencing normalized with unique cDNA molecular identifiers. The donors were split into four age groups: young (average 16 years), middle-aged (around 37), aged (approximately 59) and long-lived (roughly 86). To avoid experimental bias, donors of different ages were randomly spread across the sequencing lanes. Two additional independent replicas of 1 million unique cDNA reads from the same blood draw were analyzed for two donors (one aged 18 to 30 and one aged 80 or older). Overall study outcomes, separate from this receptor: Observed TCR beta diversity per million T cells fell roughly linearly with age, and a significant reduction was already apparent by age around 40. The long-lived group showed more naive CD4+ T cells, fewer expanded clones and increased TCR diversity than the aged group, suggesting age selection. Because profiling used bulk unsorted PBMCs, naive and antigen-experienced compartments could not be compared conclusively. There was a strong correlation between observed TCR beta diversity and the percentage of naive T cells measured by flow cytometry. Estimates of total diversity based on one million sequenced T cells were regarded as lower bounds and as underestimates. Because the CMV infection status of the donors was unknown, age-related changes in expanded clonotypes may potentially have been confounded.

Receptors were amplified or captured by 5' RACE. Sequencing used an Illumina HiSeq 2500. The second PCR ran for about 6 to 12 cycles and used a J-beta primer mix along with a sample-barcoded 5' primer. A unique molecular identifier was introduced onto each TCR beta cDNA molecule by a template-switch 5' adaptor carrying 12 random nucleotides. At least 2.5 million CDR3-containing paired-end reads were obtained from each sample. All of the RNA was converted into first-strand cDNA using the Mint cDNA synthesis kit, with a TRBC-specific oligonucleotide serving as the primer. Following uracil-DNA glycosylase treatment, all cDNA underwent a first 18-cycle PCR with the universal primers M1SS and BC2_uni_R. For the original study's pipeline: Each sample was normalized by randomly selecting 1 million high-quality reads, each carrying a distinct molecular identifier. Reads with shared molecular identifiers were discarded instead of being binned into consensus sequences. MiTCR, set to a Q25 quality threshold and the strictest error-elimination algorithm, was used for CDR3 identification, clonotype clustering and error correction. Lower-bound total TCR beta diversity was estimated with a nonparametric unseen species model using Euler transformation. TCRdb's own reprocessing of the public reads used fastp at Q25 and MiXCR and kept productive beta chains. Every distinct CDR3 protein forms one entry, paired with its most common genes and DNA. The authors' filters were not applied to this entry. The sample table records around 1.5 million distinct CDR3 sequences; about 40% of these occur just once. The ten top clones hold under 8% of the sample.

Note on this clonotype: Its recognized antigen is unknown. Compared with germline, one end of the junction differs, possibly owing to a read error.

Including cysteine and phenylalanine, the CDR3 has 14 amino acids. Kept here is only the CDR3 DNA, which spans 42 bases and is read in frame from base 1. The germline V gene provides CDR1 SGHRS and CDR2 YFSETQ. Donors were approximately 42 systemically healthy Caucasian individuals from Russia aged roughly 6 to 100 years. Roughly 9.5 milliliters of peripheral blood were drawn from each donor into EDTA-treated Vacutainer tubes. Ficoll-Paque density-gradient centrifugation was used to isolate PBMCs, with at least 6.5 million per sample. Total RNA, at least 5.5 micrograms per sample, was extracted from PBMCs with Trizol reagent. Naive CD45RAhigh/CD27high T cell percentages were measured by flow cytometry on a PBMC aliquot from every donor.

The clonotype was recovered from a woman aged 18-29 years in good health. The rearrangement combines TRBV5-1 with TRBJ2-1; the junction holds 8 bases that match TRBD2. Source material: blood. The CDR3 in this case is CASSFGRGYNGQFF. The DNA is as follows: TGCGCCAGCAGCTTCGGGAGGGGCTACAATGGGCAGTTCTTC.